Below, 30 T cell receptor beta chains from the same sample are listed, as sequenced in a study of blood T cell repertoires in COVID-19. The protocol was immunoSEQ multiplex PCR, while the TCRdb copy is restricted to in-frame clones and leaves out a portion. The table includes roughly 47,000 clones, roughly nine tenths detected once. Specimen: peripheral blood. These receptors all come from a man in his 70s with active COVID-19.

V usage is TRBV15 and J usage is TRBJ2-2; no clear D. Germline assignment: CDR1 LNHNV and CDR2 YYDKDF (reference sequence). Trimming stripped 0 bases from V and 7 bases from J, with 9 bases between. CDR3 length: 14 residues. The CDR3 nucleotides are TGTGCCACCAGCAGAGATCCCGCGGTCGGGGAGCTGTTTTTT. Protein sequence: CATSRDPAVGELFF.

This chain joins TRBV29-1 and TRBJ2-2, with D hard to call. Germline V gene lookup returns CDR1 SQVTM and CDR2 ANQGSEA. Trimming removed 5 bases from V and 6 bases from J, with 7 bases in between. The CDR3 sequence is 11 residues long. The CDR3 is CSVYSSGELFF. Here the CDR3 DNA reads TGCAGCGTTTACTCCTCCGGGGAGCTGTTTTTT.

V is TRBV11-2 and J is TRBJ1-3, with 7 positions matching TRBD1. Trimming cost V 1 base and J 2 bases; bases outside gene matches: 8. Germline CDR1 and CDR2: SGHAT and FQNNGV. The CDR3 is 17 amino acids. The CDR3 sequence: CASSLGRDRVPGNTIYF. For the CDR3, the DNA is TGTGCCAGCAGCTTAGGAAGAGACAGGGTCCCTGGAAACACCATATATTTT. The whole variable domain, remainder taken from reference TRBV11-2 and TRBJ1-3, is EAGVAQSPRYKIIEKRQSVAFWCNPISGHATLYWYQQILGQGPKLLIQFQNNGVVDDSQLPKDRFSAERLKGVDSTLKIQPAKLEDSAVYLCASSLGRDRVPGNTIYFGEGSWLTVV.

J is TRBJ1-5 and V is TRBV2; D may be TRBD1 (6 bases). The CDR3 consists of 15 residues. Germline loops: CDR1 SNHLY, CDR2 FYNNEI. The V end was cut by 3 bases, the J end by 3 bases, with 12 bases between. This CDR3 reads CASSDSRGNNQPQHF. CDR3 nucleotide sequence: TGTGCCAGCAGTGACTCCAGGGGTAACAATCAGCCCCAGCATTTT. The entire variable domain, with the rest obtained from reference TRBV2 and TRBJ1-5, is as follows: EPEVTQTPSHQVTQMGQEVILRCVPISNHLYFYWYRQILGQKVEFLVSFYNNEISEKSEIFDDQFSVERPDGSNFTLKIRSTKLEDSAMYFCASSDSRGNNQPQHFGDGTRLSIL.

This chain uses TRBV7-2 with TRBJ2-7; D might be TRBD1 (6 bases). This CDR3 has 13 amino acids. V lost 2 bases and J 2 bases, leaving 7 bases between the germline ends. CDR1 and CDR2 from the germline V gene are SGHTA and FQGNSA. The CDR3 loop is CASSLQGPYEQYF. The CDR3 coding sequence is TGTGCCAGCAGCTTACAGGGGCCCTACGAGCAGTACTTC.

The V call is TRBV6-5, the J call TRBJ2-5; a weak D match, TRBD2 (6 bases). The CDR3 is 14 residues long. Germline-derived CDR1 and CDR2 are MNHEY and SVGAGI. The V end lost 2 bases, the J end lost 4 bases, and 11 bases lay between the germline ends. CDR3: CASSYGPGGETQYF. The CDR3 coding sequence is TGTGCCAGCAGTTACGGCCCCGGGGGAGAGACCCAGTACTTC.

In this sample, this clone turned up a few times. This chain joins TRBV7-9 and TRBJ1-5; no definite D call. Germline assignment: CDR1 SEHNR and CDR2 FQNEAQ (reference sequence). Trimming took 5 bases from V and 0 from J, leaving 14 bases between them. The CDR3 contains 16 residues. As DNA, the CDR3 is TGTGCCAGCAGCGTCGGCGAGGCGCGTAGCAATCAGCCCCAGCATTTT. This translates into CASSVGEARSNQPQHF.

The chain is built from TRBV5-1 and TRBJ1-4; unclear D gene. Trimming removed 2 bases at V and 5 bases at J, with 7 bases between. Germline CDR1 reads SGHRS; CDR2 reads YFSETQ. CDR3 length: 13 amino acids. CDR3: CASSFGNNEKLFF. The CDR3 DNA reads TGCGCCAGCAGCTTCGGGAACAATGAAAAACTGTTTTTT.

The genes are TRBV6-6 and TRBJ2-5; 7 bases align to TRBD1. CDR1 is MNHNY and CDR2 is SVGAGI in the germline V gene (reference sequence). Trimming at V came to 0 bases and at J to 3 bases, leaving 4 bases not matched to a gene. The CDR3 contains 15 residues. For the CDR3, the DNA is TGTGCCAGCAGTTACTCGGGGACAGCAGAAGAGACCCAGTACTTC. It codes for CASSYSGTAEETQYF.

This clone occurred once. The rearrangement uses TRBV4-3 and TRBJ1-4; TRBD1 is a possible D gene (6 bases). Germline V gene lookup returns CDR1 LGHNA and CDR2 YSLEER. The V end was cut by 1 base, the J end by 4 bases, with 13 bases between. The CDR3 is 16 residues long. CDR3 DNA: TGCGCCAGCAGCCAAGGGGGGGGCAGTAATAATGAAAAACTGTTTTTT. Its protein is CASSQGGGSNNEKLFF.

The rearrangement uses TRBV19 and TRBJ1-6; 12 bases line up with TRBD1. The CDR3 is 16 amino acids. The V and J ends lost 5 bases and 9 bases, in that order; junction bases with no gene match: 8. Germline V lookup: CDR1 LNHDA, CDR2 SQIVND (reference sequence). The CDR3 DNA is TGTGCCAGTAGTCCAAGGGACAGGGGGCTCGGTTCACCCCTCCACTTT. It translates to CASSPRDRGLGSPLHF. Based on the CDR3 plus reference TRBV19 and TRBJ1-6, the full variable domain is DGGITQSPKYLFRKEGQNVTLSCEQNLNHDAMYWYRQDPGQGLRLIYYSQIVNDFQKGDIAEGYSVSREKKESFPLTVTSAQKNPTAFYLCASSPRDRGLGSPLHFGNGTRLTVT.

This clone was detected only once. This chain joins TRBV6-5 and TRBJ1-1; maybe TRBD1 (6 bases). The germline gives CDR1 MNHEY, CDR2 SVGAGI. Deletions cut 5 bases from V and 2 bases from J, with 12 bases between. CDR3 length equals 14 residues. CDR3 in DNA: TGTGCCAGCAGTCGAAGGACAGACAACACTGAAGCTTTCTTT. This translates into CASSRRTDNTEAFF.

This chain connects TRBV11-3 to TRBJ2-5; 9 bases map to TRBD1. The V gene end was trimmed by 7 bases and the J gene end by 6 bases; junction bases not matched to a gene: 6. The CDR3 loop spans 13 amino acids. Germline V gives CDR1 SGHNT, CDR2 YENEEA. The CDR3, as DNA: TGTGCCAGCAAGGGACAGGGAGTGAAGACCCAGTACTTC. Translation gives CASKGQGVKTQYF.

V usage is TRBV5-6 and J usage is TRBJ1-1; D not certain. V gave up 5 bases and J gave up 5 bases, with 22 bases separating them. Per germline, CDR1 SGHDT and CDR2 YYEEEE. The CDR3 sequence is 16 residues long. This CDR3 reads CASSRRVGGAKTEAFF. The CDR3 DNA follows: TGTGCCAGCAGTCGGCGGGTAGGAGGTGCGAAAACTGAAGCTTTCTTT.

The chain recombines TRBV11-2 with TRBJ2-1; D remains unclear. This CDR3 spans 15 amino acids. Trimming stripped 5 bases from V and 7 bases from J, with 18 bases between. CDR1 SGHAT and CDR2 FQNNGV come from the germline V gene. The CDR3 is CASSLARSGTNEQFF. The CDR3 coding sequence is TGTGCCAGCAGCCTTGCGCGATCAGGCACGAATGAGCAGTTCTTC.

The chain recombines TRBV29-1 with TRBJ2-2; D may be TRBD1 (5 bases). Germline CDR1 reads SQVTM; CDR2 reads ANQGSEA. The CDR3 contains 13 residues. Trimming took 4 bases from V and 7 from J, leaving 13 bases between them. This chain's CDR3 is CSVVIGAGGELFF. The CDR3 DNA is TGCAGCGTTGTGATAGGGGCCGGCGGGGAGCTGTTTTTT.

The CDR3 DNA sequence: TGCGCCAGCACACAGGGTAATAGCGGGGGGGTATTCGATGAGCAGTTCTTC. Its translation is CASTQGNSGGVFDEQFF. The V call is TRBV5-1, the J call TRBJ2-1; 11 bases match TRBD2. Germline assignment: CDR1 SGHRS and CDR2 YFSETQ. V lost 6 bases to trimming and J lost 8 bases; unmatched junction nucleotides: 16. The CDR3 runs to 17 residues.

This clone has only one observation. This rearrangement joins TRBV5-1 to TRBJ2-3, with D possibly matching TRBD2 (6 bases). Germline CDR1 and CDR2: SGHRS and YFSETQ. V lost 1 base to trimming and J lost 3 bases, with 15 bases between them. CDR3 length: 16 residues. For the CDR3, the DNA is TGCGCCAGCAGCTTGTCTGGGGGGTCGACGACAGATACGCAGTATTTT. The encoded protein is CASSLSGGSTTDTQYF.

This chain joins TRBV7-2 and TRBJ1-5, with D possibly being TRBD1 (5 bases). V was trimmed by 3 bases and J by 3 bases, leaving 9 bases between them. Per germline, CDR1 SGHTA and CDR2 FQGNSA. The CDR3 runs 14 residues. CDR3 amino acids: CASSLGGVNQPQHF. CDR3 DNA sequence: TGTGCCAGCAGCTTGGGAGGGGTCAATCAGCCCCAGCATTTT.

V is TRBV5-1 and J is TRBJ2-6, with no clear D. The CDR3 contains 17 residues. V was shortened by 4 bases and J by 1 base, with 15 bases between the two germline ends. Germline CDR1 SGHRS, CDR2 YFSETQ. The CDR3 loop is CASSPAVVASGANVLTF. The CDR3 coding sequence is TGCGCCAGCAGCCCGGCGGTGGTGGCATCTGGGGCCAACGTCCTGACTTTC.

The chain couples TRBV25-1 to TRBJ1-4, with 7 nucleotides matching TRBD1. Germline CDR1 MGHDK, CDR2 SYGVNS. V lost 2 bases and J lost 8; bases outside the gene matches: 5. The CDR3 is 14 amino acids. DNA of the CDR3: TGTGCCAGCAGTGAAGACAGGGCTCGGGAAAAACTGTTTTTT. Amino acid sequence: CASSEDRAREKLFF.

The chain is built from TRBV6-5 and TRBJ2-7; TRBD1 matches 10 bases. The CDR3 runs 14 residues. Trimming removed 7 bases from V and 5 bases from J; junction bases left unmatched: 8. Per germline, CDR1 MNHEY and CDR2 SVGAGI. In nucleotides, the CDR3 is TGTGCCAGCAATTCGGGACAGGGGTCCCACGAGCAGTACTTC. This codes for CASNSGQGSHEQYF.

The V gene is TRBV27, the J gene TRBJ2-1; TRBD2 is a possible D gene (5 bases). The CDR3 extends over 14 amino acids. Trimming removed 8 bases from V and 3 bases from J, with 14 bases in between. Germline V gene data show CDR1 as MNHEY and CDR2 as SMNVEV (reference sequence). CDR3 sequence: CASGRGQFYNEQFF. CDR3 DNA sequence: TGTGCCAGCGGGAGAGGGCAGTTCTACAATGAGCAGTTCTTC.

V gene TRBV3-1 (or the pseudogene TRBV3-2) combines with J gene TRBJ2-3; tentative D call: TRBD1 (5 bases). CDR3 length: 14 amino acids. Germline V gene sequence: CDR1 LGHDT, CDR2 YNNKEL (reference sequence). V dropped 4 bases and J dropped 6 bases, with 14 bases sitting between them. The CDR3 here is CASSRQTYRDTQYF. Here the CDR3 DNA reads TGTGCCAGCAGCCGACAGACCTACAGGGATACGCAGTATTTT.

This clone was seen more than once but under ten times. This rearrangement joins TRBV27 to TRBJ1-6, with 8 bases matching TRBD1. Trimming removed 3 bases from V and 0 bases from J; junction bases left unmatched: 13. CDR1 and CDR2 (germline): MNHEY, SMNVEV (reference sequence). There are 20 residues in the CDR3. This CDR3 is CASSLFSGTGSSSYNSPLHF. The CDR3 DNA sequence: TGTGCCAGCAGTTTGTTCAGTGGGACAGGTTCGAGCTCCTATAATTCACCCCTCCACTTT.

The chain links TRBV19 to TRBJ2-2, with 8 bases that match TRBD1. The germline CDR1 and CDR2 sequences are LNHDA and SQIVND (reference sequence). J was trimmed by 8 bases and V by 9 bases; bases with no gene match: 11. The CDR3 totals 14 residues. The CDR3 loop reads CASGQGTDLGELFF. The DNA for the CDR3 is TGTGCCAGCGGACAGGGAACTGATCTGGGGGAGCTGTTTTTT.

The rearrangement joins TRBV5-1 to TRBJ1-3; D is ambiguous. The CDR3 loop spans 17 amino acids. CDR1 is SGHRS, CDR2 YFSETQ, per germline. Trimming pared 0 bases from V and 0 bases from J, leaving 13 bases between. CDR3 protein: CASSLAGKPYSGNTIYF. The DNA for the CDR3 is TGCGCCAGCAGCTTGGCCGGGAAGCCCTACTCTGGAAACACCATATATTTT.

DNA for the CDR3: TGTGCCAGCAGCCCAACTAGCGGGGGGGCTTACGAGCAGTACTTC. This gives the protein CASSPTSGGAYEQYF. The chain combines TRBV6-5 with TRBJ2-7; 13 bases align to TRBD2. J lost 4 bases, V lost 6 bases, and 6 bases had no gene match. Germline CDR1 reads MNHEY; CDR2 reads SVGAGI. The CDR3 totals 15 residues.

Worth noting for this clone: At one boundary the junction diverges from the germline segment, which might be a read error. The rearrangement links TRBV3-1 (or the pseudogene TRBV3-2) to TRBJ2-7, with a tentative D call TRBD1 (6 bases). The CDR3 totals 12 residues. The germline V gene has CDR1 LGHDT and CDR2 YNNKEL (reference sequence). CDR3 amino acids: CASSQDGRTANF. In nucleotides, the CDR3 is TGTGCCAGCAGCCAAGATGGCAGGACAGCGAACTTC.

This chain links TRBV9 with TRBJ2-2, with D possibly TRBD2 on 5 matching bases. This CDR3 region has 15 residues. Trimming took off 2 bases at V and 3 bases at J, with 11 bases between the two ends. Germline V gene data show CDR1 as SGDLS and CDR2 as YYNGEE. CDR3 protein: CASSVGPADTGELFF. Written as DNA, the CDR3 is TGTGCCAGCAGCGTTGGTCCAGCGGACACCGGGGAGCTGTTTTTT.